This is a list of T cell receptor beta chains from one sample in a study of patients and donors after allogeneic stem cell transplantation. TCRdb fed the RT-PCR reads into MiXCR, producing one record per CDR3 protein. Of over 150,000 distinct CDR3 sequences listed, roughly 31% are singletons. Source material: blood, either unsorted or a sorted T cell fraction (not recorded which). The receptors come from a human donor who was either an allogeneic HSCT recipient or a stem cell or donor lymphocyte infusion donor (not recorded which). It is not recorded whose cells these are; they may come from a transplant donor. The CDR3 runs from the conserved cysteine through the conserved F or W. Each record gives: V gene, clone size, D gene, J gene, CDR3 DNA, CDR3 protein. The D gene is left open where the match is weak. Clone size is stated in some rows and not others, as once, few, many or a class when expanded.

TRBV7-9	many	TRBD1	TRBJ1-2	TGTGCCAGCAGCCTTCCGGGACAGGGAAACTATGGCTACACCTTC	CASSLPGQGNYGYTF
TRBV6-2/TRBV6-3	.	TRBD1	TRBJ2-3	TGTGCCAGCAGTTACTCTACAGGGGCCGTCCACACAGATACGCAGTATTTT	CASSYSTGAVHTDTQYF
TRBV28	.	.	TRBJ2-7	TGTGCCAGCAGTTTGATACGGCTCTACGAGCAGTACTTC	CASSLIRLYEQYF
TRBV4-3	.	TRBD1	TRBJ2-3	TGCGCCAGCAGCCGAAGGACAGGGCGGGTGGATACGCAGTATTTT	CASSRRTGRVDTQYF
TRBV29-1	.	.	TRBJ2-5	TGCAGCGTTGAACTGCACCAAGAGACCCAGTACTTC	CSVELHQETQYF
TRBV4-3	.	TRBD2	TRBJ2-2	TGCGCCAGCAGCCGACTAGCGGGAAGGAGCGGGGAGCTGTTTTTT	CASSRLAGRSGELFF
TRBV4-3	many	.	TRBJ1-6	TGCGCCAGCAGCCAAGGTCTCCGCCCCACCCTCCACTTT	CASSQGLRPTLHF
TRBV9	once	TRBD2	TRBJ2-1	TGTGCCAGCAGCCTTACTAGCGGGGCCAACAATGAGCAGTTCTTC	CASSLTSGANNEQFF
TRBV18	few	.	TRBJ1-4	TGTGCCAGCTCACCACGGGAGAGAGGTGAAAAACTGTTTTTT	CASSPRERGEKLFF
TRBV12-3/TRBV12-4	many	TRBD1	TRBJ1-2	TGTGCCAGCAGGAGGACAGGGGGCGCACGTGGCTACACCTTC	CASRRTGGARGYTF
TRBV4-1	.	.	TRBJ1-6	TGCGCCAGCAGCCATCGACTCTGGAACACCGATTCACCCCTCCACTTT	CASSHRLWNTDSPLHF